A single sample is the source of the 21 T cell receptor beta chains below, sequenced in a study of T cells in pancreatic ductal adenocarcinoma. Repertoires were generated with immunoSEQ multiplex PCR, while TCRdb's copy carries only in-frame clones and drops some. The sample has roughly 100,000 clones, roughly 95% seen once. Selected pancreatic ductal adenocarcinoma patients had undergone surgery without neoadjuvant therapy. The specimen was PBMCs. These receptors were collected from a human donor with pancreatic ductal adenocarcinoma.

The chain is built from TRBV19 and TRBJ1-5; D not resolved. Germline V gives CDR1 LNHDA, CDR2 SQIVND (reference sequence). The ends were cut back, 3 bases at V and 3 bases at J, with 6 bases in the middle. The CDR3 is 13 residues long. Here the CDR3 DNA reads TGTGCCAGTAGTATCCAGATCAATCAGCCCCAGCATTTT. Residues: CASSIQINQPQHF.

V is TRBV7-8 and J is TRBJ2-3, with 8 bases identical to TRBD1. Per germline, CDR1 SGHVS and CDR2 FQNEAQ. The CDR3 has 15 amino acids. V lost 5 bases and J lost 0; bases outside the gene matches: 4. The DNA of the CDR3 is TGTGCCAGCAGCCCGACAGGGGCGAGCACAGATACGCAGTATTTT. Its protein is CASSPTGASTDTQYF.

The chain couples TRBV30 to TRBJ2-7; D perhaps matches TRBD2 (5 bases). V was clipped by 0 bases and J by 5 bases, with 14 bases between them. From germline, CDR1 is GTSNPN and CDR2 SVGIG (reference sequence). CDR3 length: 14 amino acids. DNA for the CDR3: TGTGCCTGGAGTGTTGGCCTATCGAGGGACGAGCAGTACTTC. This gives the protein CAWSVGLSRDEQYF.

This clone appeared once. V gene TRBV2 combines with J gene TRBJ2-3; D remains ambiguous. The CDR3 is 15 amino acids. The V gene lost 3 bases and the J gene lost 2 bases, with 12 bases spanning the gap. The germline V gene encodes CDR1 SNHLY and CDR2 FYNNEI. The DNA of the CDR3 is TGTGCCAGCAGTGAGAGGCAACTTGACACAGATACGCAGTATTTT. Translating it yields CASSERQLDTDTQYF.

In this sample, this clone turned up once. The CDR3 DNA follows: TGTGCCAGCAGAGACAGGGGTTACAATGAGCAGTTCTTC. This sequence encodes CASRDRGYNEQFF. V and J are TRBV28 and TRBJ2-1; 8 nucleotides line up with TRBD1. The length of the CDR3 is 13 residues. V lost 6 bases and J lost 4; bases outside the gene matches: 2. The germline V gene encodes CDR1 MDHEN and CDR2 SYDVKM.

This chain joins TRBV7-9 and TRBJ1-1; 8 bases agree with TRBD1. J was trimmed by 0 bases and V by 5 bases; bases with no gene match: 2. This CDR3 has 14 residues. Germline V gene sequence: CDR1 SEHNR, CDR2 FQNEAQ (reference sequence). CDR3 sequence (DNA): TGTGCCAGCAGCCGGGACAGGATGAACACTGAAGCTTTCTTT. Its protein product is CASSRDRMNTEAFF.

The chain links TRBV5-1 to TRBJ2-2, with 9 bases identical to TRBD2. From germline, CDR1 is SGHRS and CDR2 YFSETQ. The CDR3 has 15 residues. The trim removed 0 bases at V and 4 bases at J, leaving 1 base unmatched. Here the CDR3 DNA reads TGCGCCAGCAGCTTGGATAGCGGGGGCACCGGGGAGCTGTTTTTT. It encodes CASSLDSGGTGELFF. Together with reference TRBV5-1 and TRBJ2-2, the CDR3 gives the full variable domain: KAGVTQTPRYLIKTRGQQVTLSCSPISGHRSVSWYQQTPGQGLQFLFEYFSETQRNKGNFPGRFSGRQFSNSRSEMNVSTLELGDSALYLCASSLDSGGTGELFFGEGSRLTVL.

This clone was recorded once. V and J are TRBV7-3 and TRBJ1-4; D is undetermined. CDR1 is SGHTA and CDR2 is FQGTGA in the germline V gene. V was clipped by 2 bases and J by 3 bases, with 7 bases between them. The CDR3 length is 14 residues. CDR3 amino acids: CASSLGRSNEKLFF. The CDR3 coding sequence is TGTGCCAGCAGCTTAGGCCGCTCTAATGAAAAACTGTTTTTT.

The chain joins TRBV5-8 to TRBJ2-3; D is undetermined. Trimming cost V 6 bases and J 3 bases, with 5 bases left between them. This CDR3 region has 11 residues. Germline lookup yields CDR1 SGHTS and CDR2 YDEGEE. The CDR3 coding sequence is TGTGCCAGCAAGAGAACAGATACGCAGTATTTT. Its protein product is CASKRTDTQYF.

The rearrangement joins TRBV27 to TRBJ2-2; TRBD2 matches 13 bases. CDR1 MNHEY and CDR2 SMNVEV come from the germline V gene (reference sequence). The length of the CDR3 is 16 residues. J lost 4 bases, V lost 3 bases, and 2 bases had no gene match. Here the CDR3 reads CASSLGTSGTTGELFF. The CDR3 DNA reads TGTGCCAGCAGTTTGGGGACTAGCGGGACCACCGGGGAGCTGTTTTTT.

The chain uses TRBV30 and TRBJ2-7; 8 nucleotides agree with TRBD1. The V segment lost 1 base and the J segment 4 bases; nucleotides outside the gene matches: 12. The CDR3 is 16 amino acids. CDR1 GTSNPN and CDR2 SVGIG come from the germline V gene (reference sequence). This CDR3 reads CAWSERTGLLGYEQYF. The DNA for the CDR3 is TGTGCCTGGAGTGAAAGGACAGGGCTGTTGGGGTACGAGCAGTACTTC.

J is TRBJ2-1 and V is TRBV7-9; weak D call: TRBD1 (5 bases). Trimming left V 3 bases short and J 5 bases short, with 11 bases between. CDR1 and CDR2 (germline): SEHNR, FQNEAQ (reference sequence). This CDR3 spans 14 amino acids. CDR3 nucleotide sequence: TGTGCCAGCAGCTTTGGGGCGTCTCACAATGAGCAGTTCTTC. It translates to CASSFGASHNEQFF.

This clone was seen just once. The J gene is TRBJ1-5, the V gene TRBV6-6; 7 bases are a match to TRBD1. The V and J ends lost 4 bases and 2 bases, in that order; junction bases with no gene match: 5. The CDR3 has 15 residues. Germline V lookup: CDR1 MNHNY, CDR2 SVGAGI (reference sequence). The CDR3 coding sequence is TGTGCCAGCAGTTGGACAGGAGATGGCAATCAGCCCCAGCATTTT. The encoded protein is CASSWTGDGNQPQHF.

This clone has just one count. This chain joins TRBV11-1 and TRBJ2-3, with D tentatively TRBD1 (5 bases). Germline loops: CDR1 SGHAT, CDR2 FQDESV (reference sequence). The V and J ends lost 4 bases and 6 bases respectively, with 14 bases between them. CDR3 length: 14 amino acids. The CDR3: CASSWWQGFDTQYF. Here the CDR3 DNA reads TGTGCCAGCAGCTGGTGGCAGGGTTTTGATACGCAGTATTTT.

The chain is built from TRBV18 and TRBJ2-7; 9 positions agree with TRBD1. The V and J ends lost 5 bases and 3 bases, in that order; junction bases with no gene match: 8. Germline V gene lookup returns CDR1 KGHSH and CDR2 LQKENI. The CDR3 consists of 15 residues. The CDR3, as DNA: TGTGCCAGCTCAGCTCCGGGACAGGGTGGCTACGAGCAGTACTTC. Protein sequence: CASSAPGQGGYEQYF.

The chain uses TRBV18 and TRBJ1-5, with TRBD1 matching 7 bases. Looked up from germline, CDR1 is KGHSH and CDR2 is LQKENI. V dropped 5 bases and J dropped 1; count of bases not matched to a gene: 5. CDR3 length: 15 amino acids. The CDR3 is CASSGGQNSNQPQHF. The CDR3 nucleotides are TGTGCCAGCTCAGGGGGACAGAACAGCAATCAGCCCCAGCATTTT.

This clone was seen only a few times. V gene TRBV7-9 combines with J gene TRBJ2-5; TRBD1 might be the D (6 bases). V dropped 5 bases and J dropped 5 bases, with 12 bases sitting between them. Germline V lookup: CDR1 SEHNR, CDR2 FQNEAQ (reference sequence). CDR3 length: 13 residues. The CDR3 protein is CASSRQGQETQYF. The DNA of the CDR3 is TGTGCCAGCAGCCGGCAGGGGCAGGAGACCCAGTACTTC. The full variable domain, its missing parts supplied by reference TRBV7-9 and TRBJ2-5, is DTGVSQNPRHKITKRGQNVTFRCDPISEHNRLYWYRQTLGQGPEFLTYFQNEAQLEKSRLLSDRFSAERPKGSFSTLEIQRTEQGDSAMYLCASSRQGQETQYFGPGTRLLVL.

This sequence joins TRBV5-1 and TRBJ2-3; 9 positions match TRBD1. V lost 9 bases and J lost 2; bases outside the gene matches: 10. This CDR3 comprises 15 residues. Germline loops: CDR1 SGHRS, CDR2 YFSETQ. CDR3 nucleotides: TGCGCCACCAAGACGGGACAGGGAGCCACAGATACGCAGTATTTT. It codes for CATKTGQGATDTQYF. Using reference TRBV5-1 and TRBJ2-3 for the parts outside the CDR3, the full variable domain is KAGVTQTPRYLIKTRGQQVTLSCSPISGHRSVSWYQQTPGQGLQFLFEYFSETQRNKGNFPGRFSGRQFSNSRSEMNVSTLELGDSALYLCATKTGQGATDTQYFGPGTRLTVL.

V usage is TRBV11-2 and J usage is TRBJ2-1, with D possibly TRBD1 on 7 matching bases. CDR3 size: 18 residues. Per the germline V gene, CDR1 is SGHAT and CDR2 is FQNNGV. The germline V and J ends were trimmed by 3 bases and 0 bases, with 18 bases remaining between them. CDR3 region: CASSFGGWGDSSYNEQFF. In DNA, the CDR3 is TGTGCCAGCAGCTTCGGAGGGTGGGGGGACAGCTCCTACAATGAGCAGTTCTTC.

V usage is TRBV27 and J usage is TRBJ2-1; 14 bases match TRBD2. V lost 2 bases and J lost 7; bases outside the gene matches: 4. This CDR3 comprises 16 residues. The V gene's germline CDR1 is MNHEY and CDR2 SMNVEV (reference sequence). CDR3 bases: TGTGCCAGCAGTTTAAAAGGACTAGCGGGAGGTAATGAGCAGTTCTTC. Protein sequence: CASSLKGLAGGNEQFF.

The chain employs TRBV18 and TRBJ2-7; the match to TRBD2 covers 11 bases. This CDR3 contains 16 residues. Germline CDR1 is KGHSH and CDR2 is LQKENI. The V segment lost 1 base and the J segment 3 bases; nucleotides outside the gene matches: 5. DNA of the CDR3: TGTGCCAGCTCACCACGGGGGACTAGCGGACTCTACGAGCAGTACTTC. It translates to CASSPRGTSGLYEQYF.